This T cell receptor (beta chain) was found in a study of blood T cell repertoires in COVID-19. Overall study context: COVID-19 samples from acute and convalescent phases originated in the United States, Italy and Spain. In each case, the material was cDNA or gDNA derived from T cells, B-cell-depleted T cells, or PBMCs.

In the authors' workflow: Estimation of nucleated cell counts was performed using reference gene primer amplification. The method was immunoSEQ multiplex PCR; TCRdb's version includes in-frame clones alone and lacks a portion of them. That table furnishes V, J and clone size, whereas the DNA furnished D and trimming. Of 210,000 or so clones in the sample, 75% to 90% were seen once. The CDR3 extends over 15 amino acids. Germline values: CDR1 SGHDT, CDR2 YYEEEE. V was trimmed by 1 base and J by 5 bases, leaving 10 bases between them. The chain employs TRBV5-6 and TRBJ1-6; tentatively, D is TRBD1 (5 bases). This sequence originates from a man aged 35 to 55 with acute or convalescent COVID-19. What was sequenced was peripheral blood. As DNA, the CDR3 is TGTGCCAGCAGCTTGATAGGGGAGGATAATTCACCCCTCCACTTT. This gives the protein CASSLIGEDNSPLHF.